Below are 9 T cell receptor beta chains sequenced from a single sample in a study of blood T cell repertoires in COVID-19. The data were produced by immunoSEQ multiplex PCR, yet TCRdb's version contains in-frame clones alone and is incomplete. This sample has approximately 120,000 clones, with roughly 88% found just once. Sequences were obtained from peripheral blood. Receptor source: a woman of 80 years or more with acute or convalescent COVID-19.

The V call is TRBV19, the J call TRBJ2-7; TRBD1 aligns across 9 bases. CDR1 and CDR2 (germline): LNHDA, SQIVND (reference sequence). The CDR3 is made up of 15 amino acids. Trimming at V came to 4 bases and at J to 0 bases, leaving 4 bases not matched to a gene. The CDR3 sequence: CASSRGQGYSYEQYF. The DNA of the CDR3 is TGTGCCAGTAGTAGAGGACAGGGGTACTCCTACGAGCAGTACTTC.

The gene calls are TRBV2 and TRBJ1-5, with D possibly TRBD1 on 5 matching bases. From germline, CDR1 is SNHLY and CDR2 FYNNEI. The CDR3 length is 14 residues. Trimming stripped 6 bases from V and 3 bases from J, with 12 bases between. Here the CDR3 DNA reads TGTGCCAGCAGGCCAGACAGTCCCAATCAGCCCCAGCATTTT. Protein sequence: CASRPDSPNQPQHF.

This clone came up a few times. This CDR3 is also generated by other DNA sequences in the sample. This chain joins TRBV18 and TRBJ1-2; D is ambiguous. Germline-derived CDR1 and CDR2 are KGHSH and LQKENI. The CDR3 loop spans 13 amino acids. V lost 3 bases and J lost 0, with 5 bases in between. CDR3 residues: CASSPGSNYGYTF. CDR3 DNA sequence: TGTGCCAGCTCACCCGGTTCTAACTATGGCTACACCTTC.

This clone has a handful of counts. This chain joins TRBV7-6 and TRBJ2-2; 7 positions agree with TRBD1. V was clipped by 6 bases and J by 3 bases; unmatched bases: 13. The CDR3 is made up of 17 amino acids. The V gene's germline CDR1 is SGHVS and CDR2 FNYEAQ. The CDR3 loop reads CASSFRGQSRHTGELFF. The CDR3 DNA reads as TGTGCCAGCAGTTTCCGGGGACAGTCTAGGCACACCGGGGAGCTGTTTTTT.

The V call is TRBV2, the J call TRBJ2-3; TRBD2 might be the D (5 bases). This CDR3 is 13 amino acids long. Trimming took 6 bases from V and 2 from J, leaving 9 bases between them. Germline V gene sequence: CDR1 SNHLY, CDR2 FYNNEI. Here the CDR3 DNA reads TGTGCCAGCAGAACGGGGTACACAGATACGCAGTATTTT. Translating it yields CASRTGYTDTQYF.

The chain links TRBV18 to TRBJ1-4; maybe TRBD1 (6 bases). With 6 bases removed from V and 4 bases from J, the gap between germline ends came to 15 bases. The CDR3 covers 15 residues. Germline V gives CDR1 KGHSH, CDR2 LQKENI. The CDR3 bases are TGTGCCAGCTCGCCCGACAGGAACTTTAATGAAAAACTGTTTTTT. This translates into CASSPDRNFNEKLFF.

V and J are TRBV9 and TRBJ1-3; D is perhaps TRBD1 (6 bases). CDR1 is SGDLS and CDR2 is YYNGEE in the germline V gene. The CDR3 has 16 amino acids. V shed 0 bases and J shed 1 base, with 11 bases lying between them. As DNA, the CDR3 is TGTGCCAGCAGCGTAGGGCGGGGGGCATCTGGAAACACCATATATTTT. This codes for CASSVGRGASGNTIYF. Complete variable domain (other parts from reference TRBV9 and TRBJ1-3): DSGVTQTPKHLITATGQRVTLRCSPRSGDLSVYWYQQSLDQGLQFLIQYYNGEERAKGNILERFSAQQFPDLHSELNLSSLELGDSALYFCASSVGRGASGNTIYFGEGSWLTVV.

In this sample, this clone turned up a few times. This chain connects TRBV7-3 to TRBJ1-1; 8 bases map to TRBD1. V dropped 3 bases and J dropped 1; count of bases not matched to a gene: 4. Germline CDR1 is SGHTA and CDR2 is FQGTGA. This CDR3 region has 15 residues. CDR3 loop: CASSFTGTGNTEAFF. The CDR3 DNA reads TGTGCCAGCAGCTTCACTGGGACAGGGAACACTGAAGCTTTCTTT. The full variable domain, its missing parts supplied by reference TRBV7-3 and TRBJ1-1, is GAGVSQTPSNKVTEKGKYVELRCDPISGHTALYWYRQSLGQGPEFLIYFQGTGAADDSGLPNDRFFAVRPEGSVSTLKIQRTERGDSAVYLCASSFTGTGNTEAFFGQGTRLTVV.

The chain couples TRBV2 to TRBJ1-2; no clear D. Trimming took off 2 bases at V and 7 bases at J, with 20 bases between the two ends. Germline V CDR1 and CDR2: SNHLY, FYNNEI. This CDR3 is 16 amino acids long. This CDR3 reads CASSEIEVTQSGGYTF. DNA for the CDR3: TGTGCCAGCAGTGAAATCGAAGTAACCCAAAGCGGTGGCTACACCTTC.